The clone carrying this T cell receptor beta chain was detected once. No antigen is known for it. The CDR3 sequence is 14 residues long. Per the germline V gene, CDR1 is SGHNT and CDR2 is YYREEE (reference sequence). Trimming pared 2 bases from V and 5 bases from J, leaving 13 bases between. The PCR ran on 60 Vbeta and 13 Jbeta primers. The protocol was immunoSEQ multiplex PCR, while the TCRdb copy is restricted to in-frame clones and leaves out a portion. The data contain some 94,000 clones, about two thirds of them singletons. The data belong to a study of cytomegalovirus exposure and HLA in healthy donors. Study-wide results and limits: Presence/absence analyses assumed roughly uniform sequencing depth across donors. CMV serostatus was the only recorded immune exposure for donors.

The rearrangement uses TRBV5-4 and TRBJ2-5; tentatively, D is TRBD2 (5 bases). The sequenced material came from PBMCs. This TCR derives from a man in his fifties or sixties in good health and CMV-seronegative. The DNA for the CDR3 is TGTGCCAGCAGCTTAGGACTTTCGGCGGAGACCCAGTACTTC. The encoded protein is CASSLGLSAETQYF.